Listed below are T cell receptor beta chains from one sample, sequenced in a study of blood T cell repertoires in COVID-19. Method: immunoSEQ multiplex PCR; TCRdb's copy keeps in-frame clones and lacks some. The top ten clones hold around 12% of a sample with around 200,000 clones, around 79% of them seen once. The sequencing input was peripheral blood. Source of these receptors: a woman aged 45-60 years with acute or convalescent COVID-19. CDR3s leave out the opening cysteine and the closing phenylalanine or tryptophan. Each record gives: J gene, V gene, CDR3 protein.

j_call: TRBJ2-1; v_call: TRBV19; cdr3_aa: ASSQPSGRGYNEQF
j_call: TRBJ2-2; v_call: TRBV6-4; cdr3_aa: AYASLKGTGELF
j_call: TRBJ1-6; v_call: TRBV24-1; cdr3_aa: ATSDLHTVNNSPLH
j_call: TRBJ2-5; v_call: TRBV2; cdr3_aa: ASLAGGIQETQY
j_call: TRBJ2-7; v_call: TRBV11-2; cdr3_aa: ASSFRGGGEQY
j_call: TRBJ2-7; v_call: TRBV5-1; cdr3_aa: ASSLDGSYEQY
j_call: TRBJ2-2; v_call: TRBV7-2; cdr3_aa: ASSSSRTVTNTGELF
j_call: TRBJ1-1; v_call: TRBV30; cdr3_aa: AWSVGGETEAF
j_call: TRBJ2-7; v_call: TRBV18; cdr3_aa: ASSPRVGQSNYEQY
j_call: TRBJ1-2; v_call: TRBV7-2; cdr3_aa: ASNPGAGVQLGYT
j_call: TRBJ2-3; v_call: TRBV19; cdr3_aa: ASSIVVVRGLITDTQY
j_call: TRBJ2-2; v_call: TRBV5-1; cdr3_aa: ASSLPGLTNTGELF
j_call: TRBJ2-5; v_call: TRBV5-1; cdr3_aa: ASSWTSGTQETQY
j_call: TRBJ2-1; v_call: TRBV19; cdr3_aa: ASSLRDRGVNEQF
j_call: TRBJ2-1; v_call: TRBV7-2; cdr3_aa: ASSLRPPGVSYNEQF
j_call: TRBJ1-2; v_call: TRBV19; cdr3_aa: ASSIMAGLNYGYT
j_call: TRBJ2-7; v_call: TRBV5-6; cdr3_aa: ASTSGGSSYEQY
j_call: TRBJ2-7; v_call: TRBV29-1; cdr3_aa: SVVSGGPPYEQY
j_call: TRBJ1-1; v_call: TRBV6-1; cdr3_aa: ASSEQGAYTEAF
j_call: TRBJ1-1; v_call: TRBV6-1; cdr3_aa: ASSEHGTITEAF
j_call: TRBJ1-3; v_call: TRBV30; cdr3_aa: AWSVSLGNTIY